This TCR beta chain was recovered during a study of T cells in Graves' hyperthyroidism and ophthalmopathy. Amplified regions were TCR beta CDR3 sequences from RNA transcripts. RT-PCR in the first round (using the HTBI primer set) targeted the TCR CDR3. In TCRdb, the multiplex PCR reads were re-called with MiXCR into one record per CDR3 protein. The repertoire has a few hundred thousand distinct CDR3 sequences, approximately 15% of them found once; the top ten carry over 11%. From germline, CDR1 is SQVTM and CDR2 ANQGSEA. Trimming removed 3 bases from V and 0 bases from J, with 9 bases in between. The CDR3 consists of 14 residues.

The material sequenced was blood. The sequence came from a woman aged 40 to 50 with Graves' hyperthyroidism. The gene calls are TRBV29-1 and TRBJ1-5; D is ambiguous. CDR3 DNA sequence: TGCAGCGTTGAGGAGGGTTCTAGCAATCAGCCCCAGCATTTT. The encoded protein is CSVEEGSSNQPQHF.